A single sample gave rise to the 29 T cell receptor beta chains below, sequenced in a study of breast tumors, draining lymph nodes, adjacent tissues. TCRdb analysed the multiplex PCR reads with MiXCR anew, one entry per CDR3 protein. The table includes around 130,000 distinct CDR3 sequences, less than 25% detected once. Axillary draining lymph nodes of breast cancer patients supplied the node samples. Sequencing was done on a sample of axillary lymph node tissue. The receptors come from a female donor with breast cancer. Some clones in this sample may be carry-over from other donors' samples.

This clonotype was seen repeatedly, ten times or more. V gene TRBV2 combines with J gene TRBJ1-5; D gene unclear. Looked up from germline, CDR1 is SNHLY and CDR2 is FYNNEI. There are 13 residues in the CDR3. Trimming removed 5 bases at V and 4 bases at J, with 9 bases between. The CDR3 region has the DNA TGTGCCAGCAGTTTGGGAGAAAATCAGCCCCAGCATTTT. Translating gives CASSLGENQPQHF.

This clonotype is a singleton in its sample. A much bigger clone sits one base away, suggesting this may be a read error. The genes are TRBV11-3 and TRBJ2-1; D possibly corresponds to TRBD2 (5 bases). Germline CDR1 reads SGHNT; CDR2 reads YENEEA. Trimming cost V 5 bases and J 8 bases, with 13 bases left between them. CDR3 length: 13 residues. The CDR3 region is CASSAAEGYEQFF. CDR3 coding DNA: TGTGCCAGCAGCGCTGCAGAGGGCTATGAGCAGTTCTTC.

This clonotype has ten or more counts. The chain has TRBV5-1 and TRBJ2-5; 9 nucleotides line up with TRBD2. The J segment lost 3 bases and the V segment lost 1 base, leaving 1 base of the junction unmatched. The CDR3 sequence is 14 residues long. CDR1 is SGHRS and CDR2 is YFSETQ in the germline V gene. The CDR3: CASSLQRGEETQYF. The CDR3 region has the DNA TGCGCCAGCAGCTTGCAGCGGGGGGAAGAGACCCAGTACTTC.

For this clonotype: With a much larger clone just one base away, this may be a read error. As the CDR3 is not closed by the conserved phenylalanine or tryptophan, this likely results from a read error. The genes are TRBV7-9 and TRBJ2-7; the D gene is possibly TRBD2 (6 bases). The CDR3 runs 13 residues. Germline V CDR1 and CDR2: SEHNR, FQNEAQ (reference sequence). V shed 1 base and J shed 6 bases, with 10 bases lying between them. The CDR3 DNA reads TGTGCCAGCAGCTTAGTATGGGGGGTCGAGCAGTACTCC. It specifies CASSLVWGVEQYS.

There are many counts of this clonotype. The chain links TRBV4-2 to TRBJ2-1; TRBD2 matches at 7 bases. The CDR3 length is 15 residues. V shed 2 bases and J 5 bases; nucleotides not matched to a gene: 6. Germline CDR1 and CDR2: LGHNA and YNFKEQ. This chain's CDR3 is CASSQRRSGNNEQFF. In nucleotides, the CDR3 is TGTGCCAGCAGCCAACGAAGGAGCGGGAACAATGAGCAGTTCTTC.

The gene calls are TRBV28 and TRBJ1-5; D unresolved. The germline gives CDR1 MDHEN, CDR2 SYDVKM. The ends were cut back, 5 bases at V and 6 bases at J, with 11 bases in the middle. The CDR3 has 13 amino acids. The CDR3 coding sequence is TGTGCCAGCAGTCCCAGAATGGGTCAGCCCCAGCATTTT. It yields the protein CASSPRMGQPQHF.

Regarding this clonotype: Possible read error: a much larger clone is one base away. The gene calls are TRBV28 and TRBJ2-1, with 11 positions matching TRBD2. CDR1 is MDHEN, CDR2 SYDVKM, per germline. The CDR3 is 15 residues long. With V trimmed by 5 bases and J by 4 bases, 4 bases remained unmatched. CDR3 residues: CASSPLAGGYNEQFF. The DNA of the CDR3 is TGTGCCAGCAGTCCCTTAGCGGGAGGGTACAATGAGCAGTTCTTC.

The CDR3 DNA reads TGTGCCAGCAGTTACCGACAAGGCAATGAGCAGTTCTTC. It encodes CASSYRQGNEQFF. This chain connects TRBV27 to TRBJ2-1; no reliable D call. Trimming stripped 4 bases from V and 6 bases from J, with 10 bases between. Germline V CDR1 and CDR2: MNHEY, SMNVEV (reference sequence). This CDR3 comprises 13 residues.

This clonotype occurred many times. This rearrangement joins TRBV2 to TRBJ2-5, with a possible D match to TRBD2 (6 bases). The CDR3 sequence is 14 residues long. Germline V gives CDR1 SNHLY, CDR2 FYNNEI. Between the trimmed V and J ends, which lost 3 bases and 5 bases, there was a span of 13 bases. Written as DNA, the CDR3 is TGTGCCAGCAGTGAGGATAAGGCGGGGGAGACCCAGTACTTC. Translation gives CASSEDKAGETQYF.

Notes on this clonotype: A clone one base away is much larger, so this may be a read error. This chain uses TRBV7-8 with TRBJ2-2, with D possibly being TRBD2 (5 bases). The CDR3 has 14 residues. Germline V gene lookup returns CDR1 SGHVS and CDR2 FQNEAQ. DNA for the CDR3: TGTGCCAGCAGGGAGTACGCGAACACCGGGGAGCTGCTTTTT. This translates into CASREYANTGELLF.

In this sample, this clonotype turned up once. V and J are TRBV5-4 and TRBJ2-5; unclear D gene. In germline, CDR1 is SGHNT, CDR2 YYREEE (reference sequence). The CDR3 runs to 15 residues. Between the trimmed V and J ends, which lost 0 bases and 1 base, there was a span of 10 bases. The CDR3 spells CASSLARGRQETQYF. CDR3 bases: TGTGCCAGCAGCTTGGCCCGTGGCCGCCAAGAGACCCAGTACTTC. The full variable domain, in which reference TRBV5-4 and TRBJ2-5 provide the parts outside the CDR3, is ETGVTQSPTHLIKTRGQQVTLRCSSQSGHNTVSWYQQALGQGPQFIFQYYREEENGRGNFPPRFSGLQFPNYSSELNVNALELDDSALYLCASSLARGRQETQYFGPGTRLLVL.

This clonotype was seen many times. The chain combines TRBV5-1 with TRBJ2-2; 8 bases align to TRBD2. CDR3 size: 14 residues. Germline V lookup: CDR1 SGHRS, CDR2 YFSETQ. Trimming at V came to 4 bases and at J to 4 bases, leaving 3 bases not matched to a gene. In DNA, the CDR3 is TGCGCCAGCAGCCCGGGGACTAGCACCGGGGAGCTGTTTTTT. This translates into CASSPGTSTGELFF.

At least ten counts were recorded for this clonotype. This chain connects TRBV28 to TRBJ2-7, with D possibly TRBD1 on 5 matching bases. Germline-derived CDR1 and CDR2 are MDHEN and SYDVKM. The germline V and J ends were trimmed by 0 bases and 6 bases, with 15 bases remaining between them. The CDR3 is made up of 15 amino acids. Written as DNA, the CDR3 is TGTGCCAGCAGTTTATGGACAGCCCCCTCGGCCGAGCAGTACTTC. Translated, it gives CASSLWTAPSAEQYF.

Comments on this clonotype: At one end, the junction sequence differs from germline, possibly due to a read error. The chain is built from TRBV28 and TRBJ2-7; unclear D gene. This CDR3 spans 11 amino acids. Germline CDR1 is MDHEN and CDR2 is SYDVKM. The DNA of the CDR3 is TGTGCCAGCAGCCTGGCTGCTTCTTCAAACTTC. Protein: CASSLAASSNF.

This clonotype was counted at least ten times. CDR3 loop: CASSVSISSYNEQFF. CDR3 sequence (DNA): TGTGCCAGCAGCGTATCTATCAGCTCCTACAATGAGCAGTTCTTC. The chain joins TRBV7-8 to TRBJ2-1; unclear D gene. In germline, CDR1 is SGHVS, CDR2 FQNEAQ. Between the trimmed V and J ends, which lost 5 bases and 0 bases, there was a span of 11 bases. CDR3 size: 15 residues.

This clonotype was counted ten times or more. The chain carries TRBV4-1 and TRBJ1-2; 10 nucleotides line up with TRBD1. V lost 4 bases and J lost 5; bases outside the gene matches: 1. Germline V gene lookup returns CDR1 MGHRA and CDR2 YSYEKL. This CDR3 is 13 amino acids long. The CDR3 coding sequence is TGCGCCAGCAGCCGGACAGGGGGATATGGCTACACCTTC. It translates to CASSRTGGYGYTF.

This clonotype was counted at least ten times. This sequence joins TRBV29-1 and TRBJ1-2, with D possibly TRBD1 on 5 matching bases. Germline-derived CDR1 and CDR2 are SQVTM and ANQGSEA. This CDR3 region has 14 residues. V lost 5 bases to trimming and J lost 2 bases, with 15 bases between them. The CDR3 reads CSVWTQEGNYGYTF. CDR3 coding DNA: TGCAGCGTTTGGACACAGGAGGGGAACTATGGCTACACCTTC.

In this sample, this clonotype turned up many times. V is TRBV5-5 and J is TRBJ2-3; 8 nucleotides match TRBD2. CDR1 and CDR2 (germline): SGHKS, YYEKEE (reference sequence). The CDR3 has 14 residues. Losses at the gene ends were 4 bases for V and 2 bases for J; bases not matched to a gene: 3. The DNA for the CDR3 is TGTGCCAGCAGCCCGGGGGGGGCCACAGATACGCAGTATTTT. Its translation: CASSPGGATDTQYF.

This clonotype was detected many times. V and J are TRBV10-3 and TRBJ2-7; the D gene is possibly TRBD1 (7 bases). The CDR3 extends over 16 amino acids. Germline V gives CDR1 ENHRY, CDR2 SYGVKD. Trimming took 2 bases from V and 0 from J, leaving 14 bases between them. The DNA for the CDR3 is TGTGCCATCAGTGAGCCCGCAGGGGGGAGCTCCTACGAGCAGTACTTC. Protein sequence: CAISEPAGGSSYEQYF.

In its sample, this clonotype was seen a few times. The chain uses TRBV28 and TRBJ2-3, with 9 bases fitting TRBD2. V lost 10 bases to trimming and J lost 2 bases; unmatched junction nucleotides: 4. The CDR3 is made up of 13 amino acids. Germline assignment: CDR1 MDHEN and CDR2 SYDVKM. CDR3 residues: CATLAGDTDTQYF. The CDR3 DNA reads TGTGCCACTTTAGCGGGGGACACAGATACGCAGTATTTT.

V gene TRBV27 combines with J gene TRBJ2-1; D might be TRBD1 or TRBD2, each matching 8 bases. The CDR3 has 18 amino acids. Germline CDR1 is MNHEY and CDR2 is SMNVEV (reference sequence). V was clipped by 6 bases and J by 9 bases, with 30 bases between them. For the CDR3, the DNA is TGTGCCAGCAGCTGGGGACAGGCCGCAGGAGCGGGAGATTGTGAGCAGTTCTTC. It encodes CASSWGQAAGAGDCEQFF.

Turning to this clonotype: Without the conserved terminal phenylalanine or tryptophan, this CDR3 likely stems from a read error. This chain uses TRBV19 with TRBJ1-5, with no clear D. CDR3 size: 14 residues. CDR1 LNHDA and CDR2 SQIVND come from the germline V gene (reference sequence). Between the trimmed V and J ends, which lost 8 bases and 0 bases, there was a span of 11 bases. The CDR3 sequence is CASDDVGSNQPQHL. The CDR3 DNA is TGTGCCAGTGACGACGTCGGTAGCAATCAGCCCCAGCATCTT.

With respect to this clonotype: It may be a read error: a sequence one base away is much more abundant. The conserved phenylalanine or tryptophan is not found at the CDR3 terminus, so this likely reflects a read error. The rearrangement joins TRBV5-1 to TRBJ2-3; possibly TRBD2 for D (5 bases). Germline values: CDR1 SGHRS, CDR2 YFSETQ. The CDR3 contains 12 residues. Deletions cut 4 bases from V and 10 bases from J, with 13 bases between. The CDR3, as DNA: TGCGCCAGCAGCGTCACAACGGAGGCGCAGTATTCT. This gives the protein CASSVTTEAQYS.

This clonotype has at least ten counts. One junction end disagrees with the germline gene, perhaps due to a read error. This chain uses TRBV7-7 with TRBJ2-1, with 7 positions matching TRBD2. There are 14 residues in the CDR3. The V gene's germline CDR1 is SSHAT and CDR2 FNYEAQ (reference sequence). Here the CDR3 DNA reads TGTGCTAGCAGCTTGGCCGCGGGAGACCGGGAGCAGTTCTTC. The encoded protein is CASSLAAGDREQFF. The full variable domain, with the rest looked up from reference TRBV7-7 and TRBJ2-1, is GAGVSQSPRYKVTKRGQDVTLRCDPISSHATLYWYQQALGQGPEFLTYFNYEAQPDKSGLPSDRFSAERPEGSISTLTIQRTEQRDSAMYRCASSLAAGDREQFFGPGTRLTVL.

This clonotype was detected ten times or more. The genes are TRBV5-1 and TRBJ2-3; a possible D gene is TRBD2 (6 bases). The germline V gene encodes CDR1 SGHRS and CDR2 YFSETQ. This CDR3 contains 16 residues. Trimming stripped 3 bases from V and 2 bases from J, with 16 bases between. The CDR3, as DNA: TGCGCCAGCAGCTGGGCAGGCGGGACCCTCACAGATACGCAGTATTTT. Translating it yields CASSWAGGTLTDTQYF.

In this sample, this clonotype turned up many times. The CDR3 protein is CASSLWTSGSGEQYF. In DNA, the CDR3 is TGTGCCAGCAGTTTGTGGACTAGCGGGAGTGGCGAGCAGTACTTC. This chain joins TRBV28 and TRBJ2-7; 13 nucleotides match TRBD2. The germline V gene encodes CDR1 MDHEN and CDR2 SYDVKM. V lost 3 bases to trimming and J lost 6 bases; unmatched junction nucleotides: 5. This CDR3 is 15 amino acids long.

About this clonotype: Since a much larger clone is just one base distant, this may be a read error. The V call is TRBV27, the J call TRBJ2-2, with 9 bases matching TRBD1. Germline V gene data show CDR1 as MNHEY and CDR2 as SMNVEV (reference sequence). V lost 5 bases and J lost 8; bases outside the gene matches: 9. The CDR3 extends over 15 amino acids. CDR3 protein: CASSGRQGVLGELFF. The CDR3, as DNA: TGTGCCAGCAGTGGACGACAGGGGGTCTTGGGGGAGCTGTTTTTT.

Concerning this clonotype itself: A much bigger clone sits one base away, suggesting this may be a read error. The chain is built from TRBV10-3 and TRBJ1-3, with TRBD1 matching over 7 bases. CDR1 and CDR2 from the germline V gene are ENHRY and SYGVKD. The CDR3 consists of 15 residues. With V trimmed by 2 bases and J by 3 bases, 4 bases remained unmatched. CDR3 loop: CAISEDRANGNTIYF. The CDR3 DNA is TGTGCCATCAGTGAGGACAGGGCAAATGGAAACACCATATATTTT.

This clonotype was seen repeatedly, ten times or more. This chain joins TRBV14 and TRBJ2-1, with 9 nucleotides matching TRBD1. Germline V CDR1 and CDR2: SGHDN, FVKESK. The CDR3 covers 14 residues. The V gene end was trimmed by 4 bases and the J gene end by 9 bases; junction bases not matched to a gene: 7. Here the CDR3 reads CASSLGQGFGEQFF. The CDR3 DNA sequence: TGTGCCAGCAGCCTGGGACAGGGCTTCGGTGAGCAGTTCTTC.